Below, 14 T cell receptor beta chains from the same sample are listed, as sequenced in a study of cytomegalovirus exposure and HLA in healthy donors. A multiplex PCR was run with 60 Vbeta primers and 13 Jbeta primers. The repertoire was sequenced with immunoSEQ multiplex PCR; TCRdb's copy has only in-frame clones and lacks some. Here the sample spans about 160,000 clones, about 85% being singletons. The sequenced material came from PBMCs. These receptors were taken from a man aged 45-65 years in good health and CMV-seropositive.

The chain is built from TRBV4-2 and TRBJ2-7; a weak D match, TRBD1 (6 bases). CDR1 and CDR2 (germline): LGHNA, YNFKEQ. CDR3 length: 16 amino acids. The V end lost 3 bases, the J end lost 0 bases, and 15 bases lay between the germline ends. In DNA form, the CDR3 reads TGTGCCAGCAGCCACCCCCGGACAGCCAGCTCCTACGAGCAGTACTTC. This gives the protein CASSHPRTASSYEQYF.

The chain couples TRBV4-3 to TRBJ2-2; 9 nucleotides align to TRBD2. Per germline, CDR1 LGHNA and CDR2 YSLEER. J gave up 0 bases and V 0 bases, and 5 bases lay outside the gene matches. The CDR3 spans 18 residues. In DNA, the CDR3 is TGCGCCAGCAGCCAAGAAATCGCTAGCGGGACGAACACCGGGGAGCTGTTTTTT. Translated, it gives CASSQEIASGTNTGELFF.

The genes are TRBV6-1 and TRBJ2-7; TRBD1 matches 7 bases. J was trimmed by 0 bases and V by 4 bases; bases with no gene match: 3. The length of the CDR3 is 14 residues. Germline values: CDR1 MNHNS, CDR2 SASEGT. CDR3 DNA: TGTGCCAGCAGTGCGGACAGGACCTCCTACGAGCAGTACTTC. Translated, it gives CASSADRTSYEQYF.

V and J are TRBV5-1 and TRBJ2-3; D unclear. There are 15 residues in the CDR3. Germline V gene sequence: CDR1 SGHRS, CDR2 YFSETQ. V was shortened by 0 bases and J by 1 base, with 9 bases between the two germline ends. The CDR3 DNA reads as TGCGCCAGCAGCTTGGTGGTCGGTCGCACAGATACGCAGTATTTT. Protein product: CASSLVVGRTDTQYF.

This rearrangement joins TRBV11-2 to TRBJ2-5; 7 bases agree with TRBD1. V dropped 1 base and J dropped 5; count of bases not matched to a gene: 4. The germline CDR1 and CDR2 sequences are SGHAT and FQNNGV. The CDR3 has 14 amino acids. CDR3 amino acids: CASSLGQGWETQYF. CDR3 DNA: TGTGCCAGCAGCTTAGGACAGGGATGGGAGACCCAGTACTTC.

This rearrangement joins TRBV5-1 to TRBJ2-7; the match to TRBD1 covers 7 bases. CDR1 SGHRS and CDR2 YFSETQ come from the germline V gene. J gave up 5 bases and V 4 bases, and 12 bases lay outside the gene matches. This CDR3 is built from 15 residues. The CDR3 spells CASSRSQGVSNEQYF. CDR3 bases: TGCGCCAGCAGCCGAAGTCAGGGGGTTTCGAACGAGCAGTACTTC.

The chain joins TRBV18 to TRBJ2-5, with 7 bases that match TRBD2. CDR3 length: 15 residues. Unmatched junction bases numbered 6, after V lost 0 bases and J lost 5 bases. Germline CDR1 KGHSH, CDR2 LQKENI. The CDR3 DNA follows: TGTGCCAGCTCACCACCAGGCGGGAGTGGGGAGACCCAGTACTTC. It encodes CASSPPGGSGETQYF.

The CDR3 loop reads CASNRDNYGYTF. The CDR3 DNA reads as TGTGCCAGCAACAGAGATAACTATGGCTACACCTTC. V usage is TRBV2 and J usage is TRBJ1-2; no reliable D call. The CDR3 has 12 amino acids. V was trimmed by 7 bases and J by 1 base, leaving 7 bases between them. Germline CDR1 and CDR2: SNHLY and FYNNEI.

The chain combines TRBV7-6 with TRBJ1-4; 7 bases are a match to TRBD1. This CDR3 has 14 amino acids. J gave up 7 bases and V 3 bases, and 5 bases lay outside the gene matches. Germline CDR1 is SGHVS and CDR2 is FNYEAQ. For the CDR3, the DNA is TGTGCCAGCAGCTTTCGATACAGGGGTGAAAAACTGTTTTTT. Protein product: CASSFRYRGEKLFF. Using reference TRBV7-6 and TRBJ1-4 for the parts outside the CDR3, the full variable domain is GAGVSQSPRYKVTKRGQDVALRCDPISGHVSLYWYRQALGQGPEFLTYFNYEAQQDKSGLPNDRFSAERPEGSISTLTIQRTEQRDSAMYRCASSFRYRGEKLFFGSGTQLSVL.

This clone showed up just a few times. In DNA, the CDR3 is TGTGCCAGTAGCAGGATGCGGGGTAGCGGAACCCCCTACGAGCAGTACTTC. Its translation is CASSRMRGSGTPYEQYF. V gene TRBV19 combines with J gene TRBJ2-7; weak D call: TRBD2 (6 bases). Germline loops: CDR1 LNHDA, CDR2 SQIVND (reference sequence). Trimming cost V 6 bases and J 2 bases, with 23 bases left between them. The CDR3 covers 17 residues.

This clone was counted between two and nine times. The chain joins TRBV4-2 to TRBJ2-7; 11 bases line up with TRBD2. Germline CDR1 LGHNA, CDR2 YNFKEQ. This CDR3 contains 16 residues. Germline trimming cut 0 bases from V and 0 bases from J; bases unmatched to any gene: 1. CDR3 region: CASSQETSGASYEQYF. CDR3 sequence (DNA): TGTGCCAGCAGCCAAGAGACTAGCGGGGCCTCCTACGAGCAGTACTTC.

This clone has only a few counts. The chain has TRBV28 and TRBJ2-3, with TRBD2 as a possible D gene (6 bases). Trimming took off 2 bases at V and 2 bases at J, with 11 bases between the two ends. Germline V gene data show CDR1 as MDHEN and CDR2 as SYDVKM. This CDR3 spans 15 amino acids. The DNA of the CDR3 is TGTGCCAGCAGTTTAGGGGACTTTCTCACAGATACGCAGTATTTT. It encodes CASSLGDFLTDTQYF.

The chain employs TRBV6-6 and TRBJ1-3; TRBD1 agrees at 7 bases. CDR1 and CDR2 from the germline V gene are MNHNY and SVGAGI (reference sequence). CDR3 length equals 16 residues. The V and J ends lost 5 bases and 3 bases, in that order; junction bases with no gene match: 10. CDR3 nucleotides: TGTGCCAGCAGTATCCCAAACAGGGGAGGTGGAAACACCATATATTTT. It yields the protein CASSIPNRGGGNTIYF.

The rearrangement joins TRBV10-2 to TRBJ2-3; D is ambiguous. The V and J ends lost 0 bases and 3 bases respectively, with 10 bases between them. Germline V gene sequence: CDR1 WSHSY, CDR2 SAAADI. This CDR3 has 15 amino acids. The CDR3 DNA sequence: TGCGCCAGCAGTGAGTCCTCCCCTCGGACAGATACGCAGTATTTT. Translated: CASSESSPRTDTQYF.